This T cell receptor (beta chain) comes out of a study of shared clonotypes between healthy human individuals. The table came from immunoSEQ multiplex PCR; TCRdb's copy has only in-frame clones and leaves some out. The table includes 2 million or so clones, about 95% detected once. Germline CDR1 reads SGHKS; CDR2 reads YYEKEE (reference sequence). With 4 bases removed from V and 6 bases from J, the gap between germline ends came to 14 bases. The CDR3 is 13 residues long. Positively selected for CCR7, the CD45RO-negative cells used as naive CD8 cells excluded terminally differentiated effector memory CD45RA+ cells.

The specimen was naive CD8+ T cells sorted from blood. This chain joins TRBV5-5 and TRBJ2-7; the D gene is possibly TRBD2 (5 bases). This TCR was sampled from a man between 18 and 29 years old in good health. DNA of the CDR3: TGTGCCAGCAGCCAAGGGAGAGGCTCCGAGCAGTACTTC. Protein product: CASSQGRGSEQYF. Filled out from reference TRBV5-5 and TRBJ2-7, the complete variable domain reads DAGVTQSPTHLIKTRGQQVTLRCSPISGHKSVSWYQQVLGQGPQFIFQYYEKEERGRGNFPDRFSARQFPNYSSELNVNALLLGDSALYLCASSQGRGSEQYFGPGTRLTVT.